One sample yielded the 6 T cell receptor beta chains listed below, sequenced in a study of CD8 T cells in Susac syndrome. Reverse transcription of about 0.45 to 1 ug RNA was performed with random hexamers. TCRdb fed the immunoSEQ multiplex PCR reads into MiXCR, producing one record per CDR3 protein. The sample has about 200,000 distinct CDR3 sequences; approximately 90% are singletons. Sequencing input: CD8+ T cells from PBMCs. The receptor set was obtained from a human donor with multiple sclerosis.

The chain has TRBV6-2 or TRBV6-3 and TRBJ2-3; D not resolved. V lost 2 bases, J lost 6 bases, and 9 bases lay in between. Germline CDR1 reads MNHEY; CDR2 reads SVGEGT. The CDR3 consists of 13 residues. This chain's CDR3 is CASSYPPDDTQYF. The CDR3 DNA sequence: TGTGCCAGCAGTTACCCACCGGACGATACGCAGTATTTT.

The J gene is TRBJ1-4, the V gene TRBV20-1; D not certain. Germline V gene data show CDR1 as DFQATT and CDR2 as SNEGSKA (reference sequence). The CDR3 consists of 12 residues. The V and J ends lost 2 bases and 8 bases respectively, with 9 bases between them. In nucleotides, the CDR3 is TGCAGTGCTAGAAATCCGGAGGAAAAACTGTTTTTT. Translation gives CSARNPEEKLFF.

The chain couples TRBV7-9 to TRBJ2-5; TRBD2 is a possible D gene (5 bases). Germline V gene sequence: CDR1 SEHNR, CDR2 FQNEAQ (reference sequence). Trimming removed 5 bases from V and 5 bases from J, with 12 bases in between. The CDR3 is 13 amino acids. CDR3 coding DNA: TGTGCCAGCAGCCCAACTAGTCAGGAGACCCAGTACTTC. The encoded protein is CASSPTSQETQYF.

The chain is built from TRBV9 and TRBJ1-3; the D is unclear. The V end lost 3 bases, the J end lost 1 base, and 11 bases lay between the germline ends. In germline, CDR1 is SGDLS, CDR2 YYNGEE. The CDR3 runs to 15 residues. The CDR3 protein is CASSDAGGSGNTIYF. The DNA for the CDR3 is TGTGCCAGCAGCGATGCGGGTGGTTCTGGAAACACCATATATTTT. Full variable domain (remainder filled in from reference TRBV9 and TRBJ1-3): DSGVTQTPKHLITATGQRVTLRCSPRSGDLSVYWYQQSLDQGLQFLIQYYNGEERAKGNILERFSAQQFPDLHSELNLSSLELGDSALYFCASSDAGGSGNTIYFGEGSWLTVV.

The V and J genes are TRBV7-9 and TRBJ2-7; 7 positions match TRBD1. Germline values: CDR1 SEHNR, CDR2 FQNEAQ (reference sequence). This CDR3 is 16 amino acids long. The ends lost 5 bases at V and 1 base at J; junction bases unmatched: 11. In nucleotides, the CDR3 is TGTGCCAGCAGCCCCCTCTTGTCGGACAGGTCCTACGAGCAGTACTTC. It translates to CASSPLLSDRSYEQYF.

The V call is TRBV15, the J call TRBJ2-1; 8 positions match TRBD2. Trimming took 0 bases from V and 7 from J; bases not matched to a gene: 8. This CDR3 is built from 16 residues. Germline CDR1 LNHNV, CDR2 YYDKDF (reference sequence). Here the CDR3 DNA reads TGTGCCACCAGCAGAGATCGGGCGGGGGGCGTAAATGAGCAGTTCTTC. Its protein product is CATSRDRAGGVNEQFF.